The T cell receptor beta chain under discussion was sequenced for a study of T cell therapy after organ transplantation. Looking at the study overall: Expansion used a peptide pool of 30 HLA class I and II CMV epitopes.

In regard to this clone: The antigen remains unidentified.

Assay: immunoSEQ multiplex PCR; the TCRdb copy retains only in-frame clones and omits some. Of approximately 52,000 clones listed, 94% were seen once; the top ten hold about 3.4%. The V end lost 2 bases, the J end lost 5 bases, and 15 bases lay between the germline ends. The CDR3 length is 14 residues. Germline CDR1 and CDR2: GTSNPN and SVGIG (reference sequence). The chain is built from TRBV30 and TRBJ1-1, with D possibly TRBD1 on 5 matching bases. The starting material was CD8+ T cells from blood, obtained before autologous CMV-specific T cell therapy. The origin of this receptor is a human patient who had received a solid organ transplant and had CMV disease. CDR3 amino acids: CAWSHGRGETEAFF. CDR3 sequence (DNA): TGTGCCTGGAGTCATGGACGGGGGGAAACTGAAGCTTTCTTT.